These 22 T cell receptor beta chains came from one sample sequenced in a study of blood T cell repertoires in COVID-19. Sequencing used immunoSEQ multiplex PCR; TCRdb keeps in-frame clones, though not all of them. The sample has roughly 150,000 clones; 70% to 90% are singletons. What was sequenced was peripheral blood. These receptors were taken from a woman at least 80 years old with COVID-19, enrolled during active disease.

V usage is TRBV3-1 (or the pseudogene TRBV3-2) and J usage is TRBJ1-5; possibly TRBD1 for D (5 bases). The CDR3 covers 15 residues. With 1 base removed from V and 2 bases from J, the gap between germline ends came to 9 bases. CDR1 LGHDT and CDR2 YNNKEL come from the germline V gene (reference sequence). The DNA for the CDR3 is TGTGCCAGCAGCCAAGCGGGGGTCGGCAATCAGCCCCAGCATTTT. This sequence encodes CASSQAGVGNQPQHF.

The CDR3 nucleotides read TGTGCCAGCAGTGTAGAGGGAGAGGCTGAAGCTTTCTTT. It translates to CASSVEGEAEAFF. The V gene is TRBV2, the J gene TRBJ1-1, with D hard to call. The CDR3 length is 13 residues. CDR1 is SNHLY and CDR2 is FYNNEI in the germline V gene. V shed 4 bases and J shed 6 bases, with 12 bases lying between them.

J is TRBJ2-5 and V is TRBV9; D is possibly TRBD1 (5 bases). The CDR3 covers 13 residues. V lost 3 bases and J lost 5, with 11 bases in between. CDR1 and CDR2 (germline): SGDLS, YYNGEE. The CDR3 DNA reads as TGTGCCAGCAGCGCGGGTCCAGGGGAGACCCAGTACTTC. It is translated as CASSAGPGETQYF.

The CDR3 is CASSVPSKGFTDTQYF. In DNA, the CDR3 is TGTGCCAGCAGTGTCCCTAGTAAGGGGTTCACAGATACGCAGTATTTT. The chain recombines TRBV6-6 with TRBJ2-3, with D possibly matching TRBD1 (5 bases). Trimming shortened V by 5 bases and J by 2 bases, and 17 bases separated the two germline ends. The CDR3 runs 16 residues. Germline CDR1 MNHNY, CDR2 SVGAGI (reference sequence).

V usage is TRBV7-6 and J usage is TRBJ2-1; TRBD2 might be the D (6 bases). Trimming stripped 5 bases from V and 3 bases from J, with 11 bases between. This CDR3 is built from 14 residues. Germline lookup yields CDR1 SGHVS and CDR2 FNYEAQ. In DNA, the CDR3 is TGTGCCAGCAGCCTGGGGGGAGACTACAATGAGCAGTTCTTC. Translating gives CASSLGGDYNEQFF.

This clone showed up just once. The chain couples TRBV6-2 or TRBV6-3 to TRBJ2-5; D perhaps matches TRBD1 (5 bases). The V gene lost 2 bases and the J gene lost 4 bases, with 5 bases spanning the gap. CDR3 length: 12 amino acids. Germline V gene data show CDR1 as MNHEY and CDR2 as SVGEGT. The CDR3 sequence: CASSYTGETQYF. In DNA form, the CDR3 reads TGTGCCAGCAGTTACACAGGAGAGACCCAGTACTTC.

V gene TRBV6-5 combines with J gene TRBJ1-2; maybe TRBD1 (6 bases). The V end lost 6 bases, the J end lost 4 bases, and 15 bases lay between the germline ends. CDR1 is MNHEY, CDR2 SVGAGI, per germline. The CDR3 spans 14 residues. The CDR3 loop reads CASSHDTGIYGYTF. Here the CDR3 DNA reads TGTGCCAGCAGCCACGACACAGGGATCTATGGCTACACCTTC.

J is TRBJ2-2 and V is TRBV7-8, with D hard to call. Trimming took off 4 bases at V and 0 bases at J, with 15 bases between the two ends. The CDR3 has 17 residues. The germline V gene encodes CDR1 SGHVS and CDR2 FQNEAQ. In nucleotides, the CDR3 is TGTGCCAGCAGCTCTTTTGGAGCACCCTCGAACACCGGGGAGCTGTTTTTT. Encoded protein: CASSSFGAPSNTGELFF.

This sequence joins TRBV5-1 and TRBJ2-7, with 8 bases fitting TRBD1. The CDR3 has 19 amino acids. CDR1 and CDR2 from the germline V gene are SGHRS and YFSETQ. The junction had 19 bases not matched to a gene; V was cut back by 3 bases and J by 2 bases. The CDR3 here is CASSSGAGGRWRDAYEQYF. CDR3 nucleotides: TGCGCCAGCAGCTCAGGCGCAGGGGGCCGGTGGCGGGACGCCTACGAGCAGTACTTC.

The chain joins TRBV18 to TRBJ2-7; weak D call: TRBD2 (5 bases). The length of the CDR3 is 16 residues. The V and J ends lost 2 bases and 0 bases respectively, with 14 bases between them. From germline, CDR1 is KGHSH and CDR2 LQKENI. CDR3 sequence: CASSPGVGGPSYEQYF. The CDR3 DNA reads as TGTGCCAGCTCACCAGGGGTTGGAGGCCCCTCCTACGAGCAGTACTTC.

This sequence joins TRBV19 and TRBJ2-2, with 8 bases identical to TRBD1. Germline V lookup: CDR1 LNHDA, CDR2 SQIVND (reference sequence). V was clipped by 6 bases and J by 5 bases; unmatched bases: 11. The CDR3 covers 16 residues. CDR3 sequence (DNA): TGTGCCAGTAGCAAGTCAGGGGGCGTAGGAACCGGGGAGCTGTTTTTT. This gives the protein CASSKSGGVGTGELFF.

CDR3 sequence (DNA): TGTGCCAGCGCCCCAAACAGAAACACCGGGGAGCTGTTTTTT. Translating gives CASAPNRNTGELFF. The chain links TRBV6-5 to TRBJ2-2; unclear D gene. The CDR3 runs to 14 residues. Germline values: CDR1 MNHEY, CDR2 SVGAGI. Trimming removed 8 bases at V and 2 bases at J, with 12 bases between.

V gene TRBV6-5 combines with J gene TRBJ1-4; TRBD1 matches 8 bases. The CDR3 extends over 15 amino acids. Germline CDR1 reads MNHEY; CDR2 reads SVGAGI. V dropped 5 bases and J dropped 5; count of bases not matched to a gene: 7. The CDR3 sequence: CASSPRQGLNEKLFF. DNA for the CDR3: TGTGCCAGCAGTCCGCGACAGGGGCTGAATGAAAAACTGTTTTTT.

This sequence joins TRBV5-4 and TRBJ2-3; D perhaps matches TRBD2 (6 bases). The CDR3 spans 17 residues. V lost 1 base to trimming and J lost 2 bases, with 17 bases between them. Germline values: CDR1 SGHNT, CDR2 YYREEE (reference sequence). The CDR3 region is CASSLLLGGSTTDTQYF. The CDR3 DNA reads TGTGCCAGCAGCTTGTTACTCGGGGGATCCACCACAGATACGCAGTATTTT.

The V and J genes are TRBV7-9 and TRBJ2-7; 9 bases are shared with TRBD1. Trimming at V came to 4 bases and at J to 4 bases, leaving 8 bases not matched to a gene. CDR3 size: 15 residues. CDR1 SEHNR and CDR2 FQNEAQ come from the germline V gene (reference sequence). CDR3 DNA sequence: TGTGCCAGCAGCTCCAGTCGGGACAGGGCATACGAGCAGTACTTC. Its protein is CASSSSRDRAYEQYF.

The rearrangement links TRBV7-9 to TRBJ1-3; a possible D gene is TRBD1 (5 bases). This CDR3 has 16 residues. Germline V gene lookup returns CDR1 SEHNR and CDR2 FQNEAQ (reference sequence). V gave up 5 bases and J gave up 2 bases, with 16 bases separating them. The CDR3 loop is CASSPSGGGTGNTIYF. The DNA of the CDR3 is TGTGCCAGCAGCCCGTCCGGGGGGGGTACTGGAAACACCATATATTTT. Full variable domain (missing parts from reference TRBV7-9 and TRBJ1-3): DTGVSQNPRHKITKRGQNVTFRCDPISEHNRLYWYRQTLGQGPEFLTYFQNEAQLEKSRLLSDRFSAERPKGSFSTLEIQRTEQGDSAMYLCASSPSGGGTGNTIYFGEGSWLTVV.

The sample holds one count of this clone. The J gene is TRBJ2-2, the V gene TRBV5-1; D not certain. Germline V CDR1 and CDR2: SGHRS, YFSETQ. V lost 5 bases to trimming and J lost 0 bases, with 14 bases between them. This CDR3 contains 16 residues. The CDR3 reads CASRPRRNANTGELFF. The CDR3 region has the DNA TGCGCCAGCAGACCCCGCAGAAACGCGAACACCGGGGAGCTGTTTTTT.

The J gene is TRBJ1-1, the V gene TRBV28; D is unclear. Between the trimmed V and J ends, which lost 6 bases and 1 base, there was a span of 21 bases. The CDR3 consists of 17 residues. Germline V CDR1 and CDR2: MDHEN, SYDVKM. The CDR3 bases are TGTGCCAGCAGACACCGGACCGGGGTGGTCGGGAACACTGAAGCTTTCTTT. Amino acid sequence: CASRHRTGVVGNTEAFF.

The V gene is TRBV4-1, the J gene TRBJ2-7; possibly TRBD1 for D (6 bases). Trimming left V 0 bases short and J 7 bases short, with 13 bases between. The CDR3 runs 14 residues. Germline CDR1 reads MGHRA; CDR2 reads YSYEKL. The chain's CDR3 is CASSQDSEQGEQYF. CDR3 nucleotides: TGCGCCAGCAGCCAAGATTCTGAACAGGGAGAGCAGTACTTC.

The chain has TRBV3-1 (or the pseudogene TRBV3-2) and TRBJ1-3, with TRBD1 identical over 9 bases. Losses at the gene ends were 0 bases for V and 7 bases for J; bases not matched to a gene: 4. This CDR3 is 15 amino acids long. Germline values: CDR1 LGHDT, CDR2 YNNKEL (reference sequence). The CDR3 is CASSQEGQGINTIYF. The CDR3 DNA is TGTGCCAGCAGCCAAGAGGGACAGGGTATCAACACCATATATTTT.

Of note for this clone: One end of the junction fails to match germline, which may point to a read error. The rearrangement joins TRBV27 to TRBJ1-2, with TRBD1 as a possible D gene (5 bases). CDR3 length: 13 residues. Germline V lookup: CDR1 MNHEY, CDR2 SMNVEV (reference sequence). CDR3 sequence: CVSSQTVNYGYTF. The CDR3 nucleotides are TGTGTCAGCAGCCAGACAGTTAACTATGGCTACACCTTC.

The genes are TRBV3-1 (or the pseudogene TRBV3-2) and TRBJ2-5; weak D call: TRBD2 (5 bases). Germline V CDR1 and CDR2: LGHDT, YNNKEL (reference sequence). The V and J ends lost 2 bases and 5 bases respectively, with 6 bases between them. CDR3 length: 12 amino acids. The CDR3, as DNA: TGTGCCAGCAGCCAATCGGGGGAGACCCAGTACTTC. This translates into CASSQSGETQYF.